The next 30 T cell receptor beta chains were all read from a single sample in a study of cytomegalovirus exposure and HLA in healthy donors. The PCR used 60 Vbeta and 13 Jbeta primers. Profiling relied on immunoSEQ multiplex PCR, and the TCRdb table lists in-frame clones only, not all of them. The sample lists approximately 110,000 clones, over 70% occurring once. The sequenced material came from PBMCs. The receptors here all came from a woman between 40 and 50 years old in good health and CMV-seronegative.

This chain uses TRBV4-2 with TRBJ2-1; 11 bases align to TRBD2. Germline-derived CDR1 and CDR2 are LGHNA and YNFKEQ. The junction had 2 bases not matched to a gene; V was cut back by 0 bases and J by 7 bases. CDR3 length: 15 amino acids. This CDR3 reads CASSQEGLAANEQFF. In DNA, the CDR3 is TGTGCCAGCAGCCAAGAGGGACTAGCGGCTAATGAGCAGTTCTTC.

This clone turned up a few times. The chain recombines TRBV18 with TRBJ2-7; D call uncertain. CDR3 size: 15 residues. Germline V CDR1 and CDR2: KGHSH, LQKENI. Trimming removed 3 bases at V and 4 bases at J, with 16 bases between. CDR3 sequence: CASSPGGVVTYEQYF. DNA of the CDR3: TGTGCCAGCTCACCGGGTGGAGTGGTAACTTACGAGCAGTACTTC.

The gene calls are TRBV5-6 and TRBJ1-4; D perhaps matches TRBD1 (5 bases). The V gene's germline CDR1 is SGHDT and CDR2 YYEEEE. The CDR3 runs to 15 residues. The germline V and J ends were trimmed by 5 bases and 13 bases, with 24 bases remaining between them. DNA for the CDR3: TGTGCCAGCAGTTCGGGCCCCAACAATGGGGCCGGACTGTTTTTT. It yields the protein CASSSGPNNGAGLFF.

The chain recombines TRBV6-4 with TRBJ2-3; 11 nucleotides line up with TRBD2. Germline CDR1 and CDR2: MRHNA and SNTAGT. J gave up 4 bases and V 0 bases, and 3 bases lay outside the gene matches. The CDR3 runs 16 residues. The CDR3 loop is CASSDSNSGGADTQYF. The CDR3 region has the DNA TGTGCCAGCAGTGACTCGAATAGCGGGGGGGCAGATACGCAGTATTTT.

In DNA form, the CDR3 reads TGTGCCAGCAGCTTAGTCGGGACAGGGCTTAAGAATGAGCAGTTCTTC. Protein product: CASSLVGTGLKNEQFF. This rearrangement joins TRBV7-3 to TRBJ2-1; 9 bases are shared with TRBD1. This CDR3 is built from 16 residues. The germline gives CDR1 SGHTA, CDR2 FQGTGA. Losses at the gene ends were 2 bases for V and 7 bases for J; bases not matched to a gene: 9.

Details on this clone: Germline is not matched at one junction end, which may reflect a read error. The J gene is TRBJ2-5, the V gene TRBV7-2, with 10 bases fitting TRBD1. The J call may be faulty, since TRBJ2-7 better matches the DNA end. Germline-derived CDR1 and CDR2 are SGHTA and FQGNSA. CDR3 size: 15 residues. The CDR3 sequence is CASNLGQGGIYEQYF. DNA for the CDR3: TGTGCCAGCAACTTAGGACAGGGGGGGATCTACGAGCAGTACTTC.

This clone was observed a few times. The chain recombines TRBV5-4 with TRBJ2-1; 10 bases map to TRBD2. The CDR3 length is 16 residues. The germline V gene has CDR1 SGHNT and CDR2 YYREEE (reference sequence). Trimming cost V 1 base and J 4 bases; bases outside gene matches: 5. The CDR3 spells CASSLKSGGVYNEQFF. The DNA of the CDR3 is TGTGCCAGCAGCTTGAAGAGCGGGGGGGTTTACAATGAGCAGTTCTTC.

The V and J genes are TRBV7-2 and TRBJ1-5, with TRBD1 matching over 8 bases. Germline V gene lookup returns CDR1 SGHTA and CDR2 FQGNSA. The CDR3 contains 15 residues. Trimming at V came to 6 bases and at J to 6 bases, leaving 10 bases not matched to a gene. CDR3 sequence reads: CASSRNQGAVQPQHF. In nucleotides, the CDR3 is TGTGCCAGCAGTCGCAACCAGGGGGCAGTTCAGCCCCAGCATTTT. The whole variable domain, filled in from reference TRBV7-2 and TRBJ1-5, reads GAGVSQSPSNKVTEKGKDVELRCDPISGHTALYWYRQSLGQGLEFLIYFQGNSAPDKSGLPSDRFSAERTGGSVSTLTIQRTQQEDSAVYLCASSRNQGAVQPQHFGDGTRLSIL.

This chain uses TRBV2 with TRBJ1-2, with 7 positions matching TRBD1. Per germline, CDR1 SNHLY and CDR2 FYNNEI. Germline trimming cut 6 bases from V and 0 bases from J; bases unmatched to any gene: 4. The CDR3 is 14 residues long. This CDR3 is CASRPGQSNYGYTF. The CDR3 region has the DNA TGTGCCAGCAGGCCGGGACAGTCTAACTATGGCTACACCTTC.

J is TRBJ2-7 and V is TRBV28, with a tentative D call TRBD2 (6 bases). V was trimmed by 4 bases and J by 2 bases, leaving 15 bases between them. The CDR3 sequence is 15 residues long. Germline CDR1 and CDR2: MDHEN and SYDVKM. CDR3 nucleotide sequence: TGTGCCAGCAGTTATGGAGGGTCTAGGGCCTACGAGCAGTACTTC. It is translated as CASSYGGSRAYEQYF.

V gene TRBV18 combines with J gene TRBJ2-7, with 8 positions matching TRBD1. The CDR3 sequence is 15 residues long. Per germline, CDR1 KGHSH and CDR2 LQKENI. V gave up 3 bases and J gave up 5 bases; unmatched junction bases: 9. CDR3 in amino acids: CASSPRQGASHEQYF. CDR3 DNA sequence: TGTGCCAGCTCACCGCGCCAGGGGGCAAGCCACGAGCAGTACTTC.

This sequence joins TRBV7-2 and TRBJ2-7, with a tentative D call TRBD1 (5 bases). Germline CDR1 reads SGHTA; CDR2 reads FQGNSA. The ends were cut back, 6 bases at V and 2 bases at J, with 17 bases in the middle. There are 15 residues in the CDR3. The CDR3 DNA reads TGTGCCAGCAGGGCGATGCACCAGGGCACCTACGAGCAGTACTTC. It specifies CASRAMHQGTYEQYF. Supplemented by reference TRBV7-2 and TRBJ2-7, the full variable domain reads GAGVSQSPSNKVTEKGKDVELRCDPISGHTALYWYRQSLGQGLEFLIYFQGNSAPDKSGLPSDRFSAERTGGSVSTLTIQRTQQEDSAVYLCASRAMHQGTYEQYFGPGTRLTVT.

V gene TRBV4-3 combines with J gene TRBJ1-2, with a tentative D call TRBD1 (6 bases). Trimming stripped 4 bases from V and 8 bases from J, with 17 bases between. Germline CDR1 LGHNA, CDR2 YSLEER. This CDR3 comprises 14 residues. In DNA form, the CDR3 reads TGCGCCAGCAGCCCAGCCTCAGGGGCAGGCGGCTACACCTTC. Protein sequence: CASSPASGAGGYTF.

The CDR3 sequence: CASSGGTDTQYF. For the CDR3, the DNA is TGTGCCAGCAGCGGGGGCACAGATACGCAGTATTTT. This chain joins TRBV2 and TRBJ2-3, with D possibly being TRBD2 (5 bases). This CDR3 contains 12 residues. With 6 bases removed from V and 1 base from J, the gap between germline ends came to 5 bases. The V gene's germline CDR1 is SNHLY and CDR2 FYNNEI.

The chain links TRBV4-3 to TRBJ1-5; 7 bases fit TRBD1. The CDR3 has 15 residues. V dropped 3 bases and J dropped 6; count of bases not matched to a gene: 8. Looked up from germline, CDR1 is LGHNA and CDR2 is YSLEER. The CDR3 DNA reads TGCGCCAGCAGCCATAATAGACAGGGTGGTCAGCCCCAGCATTTT. Amino acids: CASSHNRQGGQPQHF.

V is TRBV4-3 and J is TRBJ2-7; 13 bases are shared with TRBD2. Trimming at V came to 3 bases and at J to 7 bases, leaving 9 bases not matched to a gene. The CDR3 is 16 amino acids. Germline assignment: CDR1 LGHNA and CDR2 YSLEER. For the CDR3, the DNA is TGCGCCAGCAGCCAGGGACTAGCGGGGACCGTTTCGGAGCAGTACTTC. Protein sequence: CASSQGLAGTVSEQYF.

Turning to this clone: Other DNA sequences in this sample translate to the same CDR3. The chain recombines TRBV7-2 with TRBJ2-7, with no clear D. In germline, CDR1 is SGHTA, CDR2 FQGNSA. Trimming left V 5 bases short and J 1 base short, with 6 bases between. The CDR3 spans 12 residues. The CDR3 here is CASSPSSYEQYF. CDR3 in DNA: TGTGCCAGCAGCCCATCATCCTACGAGCAGTACTTC.

This chain links TRBV7-2 with TRBJ2-3; D possibly corresponds to TRBD1 (6 bases). From germline, CDR1 is SGHTA and CDR2 FQGNSA. Trimming stripped 1 base from V and 5 bases from J, with 13 bases between. There are 15 residues in the CDR3. CDR3: CASSLGQVGRDTQYF. CDR3 coding DNA: TGTGCCAGCAGCTTAGGACAGGTGGGGAGAGATACGCAGTATTTT.

The chain carries TRBV5-1 and TRBJ2-5, with 15 bases matching TRBD2. The J call may be in error: the DNA end matches TRBJ2-7 better. This CDR3 is 15 amino acids long. The germline V gene encodes CDR1 SGHRS and CDR2 YFSETQ. In DNA, the CDR3 is TGCGCCAGCAGCCCAGGGACTAGCGGGAGGTACGAGCAGTACTTC. Amino acid sequence: CASSPGTSGRYEQYF.

This clone came up once. The J gene is TRBJ1-4, the V gene TRBV21-1; TRBD1 is taken as the D call from the table, unchecked against the DNA. TRBV21-1 constitutes a pseudogene. The CDR3 covers 16 residues. CDR3 sequence reads: CASSNRGPIANEKLFF. CDR3 nucleotides: TGTGCCAGCAGCAACAGGGGGCCCATCGCTAATGAAAAACTGTTTTTT.

This clone has only a few counts. This chain joins TRBV5-8 and TRBJ1-1, with D possibly being TRBD1 (6 bases). CDR3 length equals 12 residues. CDR1 and CDR2 from the germline V gene are SGHTS and YDEGEE. V was shortened by 4 bases and J by 11 bases, with 15 bases between the two germline ends. The DNA for the CDR3 is TGTGCCAGCAGCCTGCAGGGACAAAAGGCTTTCTTT. Translated: CASSLQGQKAFF.

This clone was seen a handful of times. V is TRBV5-4 and J is TRBJ2-7, with D perhaps TRBD2 (6 bases). CDR3 size: 14 residues. CDR1 and CDR2 from the germline V gene are SGHNT and YYREEE (reference sequence). V gave up 0 bases and J gave up 5 bases, with 12 bases separating them. DNA of the CDR3: TGTGCCAGCAGCTTGGGGGGGAGGAGCCACGAGCAGTACTTC. Amino acids: CASSLGGRSHEQYF.

This chain links TRBV10-3 with TRBJ2-1; TRBD2 matches 8 bases. V lost 5 bases, J lost 9 bases, and 12 bases stayed unmatched. Germline CDR1 ENHRY, CDR2 SYGVKD. The CDR3 contains 15 residues. This CDR3 is CAISSGDARGGEQFF. The CDR3 DNA follows: TGTGCCATCAGTTCTGGGGACGCCCGGGGGGGTGAGCAGTTCTTC.

The rearrangement uses TRBV27 and TRBJ2-5; possibly TRBD2 for D (6 bases). The J call is in doubt because the DNA end fits TRBJ2-7 better. This CDR3 is 15 amino acids long. Germline V gives CDR1 MNHEY, CDR2 SMNVEV (reference sequence). The CDR3 sequence is CATREFGGSSYEQYF. CDR3 bases: TGTGCCACCAGAGAATTTGGGGGGTCCTCCTACGAGCAGTACTTC.

The V and J genes are TRBV7-3 and TRBJ2-1; 12 bases are a match to TRBD2. The CDR3 is made up of 19 amino acids. The V segment lost 1 base and the J segment 6 bases; nucleotides outside the gene matches: 13. Looked up from germline, CDR1 is SGHTA and CDR2 is FQGTGA. CDR3 sequence reads: CASSLKPPPTSGRPNEQFF. The CDR3, as DNA: TGTGCCAGCAGCTTAAAACCCCCCCCGACTAGCGGGAGACCCAATGAGCAGTTCTTC.

This rearrangement joins TRBV6-5 to TRBJ1-2; D gene ambiguous. Trimming took 7 bases from V and 0 from J, leaving 15 bases between them. Per the germline V gene, CDR1 is MNHEY and CDR2 is SVGAGI. The CDR3 is made up of 15 amino acids. Written as DNA, the CDR3 is TGTGCCAGCACCACGGTGGGCCGGCCTAACTATGGCTACACCTTC. This codes for CASTTVGRPNYGYTF.

V usage is TRBV2 and J usage is TRBJ1-5, with D maybe TRBD1 (5 bases). CDR3 length equals 13 residues. V lost 3 bases to trimming and J lost 4 bases, with 7 bases between them. Looked up from germline, CDR1 is SNHLY and CDR2 is FYNNEI. CDR3 sequence (DNA): TGTGCCAGCAGTGATAAGGGGAATCAGCCCCAGCATTTT. Translated: CASSDKGNQPQHF. The full variable domain, with the rest looked up from reference TRBV2 and TRBJ1-5, is EPEVTQTPSHQVTQMGQEVILRCVPISNHLYFYWYRQILGQKVEFLVSFYNNEISEKSEIFDDQFSVERPDGSNFTLKIRSTKLEDSAMYFCASSDKGNQPQHFGDGTRLSIL.

This clone was seen repeatedly, ten times or more. The rearrangement joins TRBV7-9 to TRBJ1-1, with a tentative D call TRBD1 (6 bases). The germline CDR1 and CDR2 sequences are SEHNR and FQNEAQ (reference sequence). This CDR3 has 15 residues. Deletions cut 5 bases from V and 2 bases from J, with 15 bases between. The CDR3 region is CASSGVQGINTEAFF. The CDR3 DNA reads TGTGCCAGCAGCGGCGTACAGGGAATTAACACTGAAGCTTTCTTT.

This chain uses TRBV4-2 with TRBJ1-2; D is unresolved. Germline-derived CDR1 and CDR2 are LGHNA and YNFKEQ. Trimming removed 1 base from V and 2 bases from J, with 11 bases in between. This CDR3 has 15 residues. CDR3 sequence reads: CASSQVSGGNYGYTF. The DNA for the CDR3 is TGTGCCAGCAGCCAAGTGTCAGGAGGGAACTATGGCTACACCTTC.

The chain employs TRBV5-6 and TRBJ2-7, with D perhaps matching TRBD1 (5 bases). Trimming left V 2 bases short and J 6 bases short, with 15 bases between. Germline CDR1 is SGHDT and CDR2 is YYEEEE. This CDR3 region has 14 residues. The CDR3 DNA reads as TGTGCCAGCAGCTTCACGGCAGGGCTTGGCGAGCAGTACTTC. Its protein is CASSFTAGLGEQYF.